These 5 T cell receptor beta chains came from one sample sequenced in a study of T-cell memory formation after mild COVID-19. TCRdb re-analysed the 5' RACE reads in MiXCR, keeping a single row per CDR3 protein. The data contain just under 150,000 distinct CDR3 sequences, over 6% of them singletons. The sequenced sample was PBMCs or a T cell subset sorted from them (not recorded which). The receptors come from an adult woman who had mild COVID-19 (a few samples of this study predate the infection). Cell type and time point are not known.

CDR3 region: CSAREDRGSQPQHF. As DNA, the CDR3 is TGCAGTGCTAGAGAGGACAGGGGCAGTCAGCCCCAGCATTTT. The rearrangement joins TRBV20-1 to TRBJ1-5; TRBD1 matches at 9 bases. The CDR3 length is 14 residues. The germline gives CDR1 DFQATT, CDR2 SNEGSKA (reference sequence). V lost 0 bases, J lost 6 bases, and 3 bases stayed unmatched.

The chain recombines TRBV6-2 or TRBV6-3 with TRBJ2-7; possibly TRBD2 for D (8 bases). The CDR3 extends over 15 amino acids. Germline V gene lookup returns CDR1 MNHEY and CDR2 SVGEGT. Trimming cost V 9 bases and J 1 base, with 19 bases left between them. The CDR3 coding sequence is TGTGCCAGTCGCCGGGGGGGACAGACGTCCTACGAGCAGTACTTC. The encoded protein is CASRRGGQTSYEQYF.

This clonotype was observed a handful of times. In nucleotides, the CDR3 is TGTGCCAGCACGGACAGGGTCCACGAGCAGTACTTC. This codes for CASTDRVHEQYF. This chain joins TRBV6-5 and TRBJ2-7; 8 bases are shared with TRBD1. The germline CDR1 and CDR2 sequences are MNHEY and SVGAGI. V dropped 7 bases and J dropped 5; count of bases not matched to a gene: 4. The CDR3 covers 12 residues.

Only a few counts were recorded for this clonotype. The genes are TRBV6-2 or TRBV6-3 and TRBJ2-1; 7 bases fit TRBD1. Germline V gives CDR1 MNHEY, CDR2 SVGEGT. This CDR3 comprises 15 residues. V shed 6 bases and J 9 bases; nucleotides not matched to a gene: 14. In nucleotides, the CDR3 is TGTGCCAGCAGACTCCCCGGGACAGTGAAGGCTGAGCAGTTCTTC. It translates to CASRLPGTVKAEQFF.

In its sample, this clonotype was seen many times. The CDR3 bases are TGTGCCAGCAGCTCTTCCGGTATGGCTGGCTACACCTTC. This translates into CASSSSGMAGYTF. V is TRBV5-5 and J is TRBJ1-2; D is undetermined. Germline lookup yields CDR1 SGHKS and CDR2 YYEKEE (reference sequence). The V and J ends lost 3 bases and 7 bases respectively, with 13 bases between them. CDR3 length: 13 residues. Full variable domain (missing parts from reference TRBV5-5 and TRBJ1-2): DAGVTQSPTHLIKTRGQQVTLRCSPISGHKSVSWYQQVLGQGPQFIFQYYEKEERGRGNFPDRFSARQFPNYSSELNVNALLLGDSALYLCASSSSGMAGYTFGSGTRLTVV.